Included here is one TCR beta chain sequence, with context. This entry belongs to a study of beta chain features in type 1 diabetes. The overall study: What patients shared with healthy donors was a similar profile of age, gender and cell yields.

Every bit of the isolated RNA underwent reverse transcription, so sequencing read expressed TCRB transcripts. Clones were sequenced by immunoSEQ multiplex PCR, and TCRdb holds only the in-frame ones, with some missing. This sample has under 550,000 clones, with 9.5% to 12% found just once. Germline V gene lookup returns CDR1 SGHRS and CDR2 YFSETQ. This CDR3 is 17 amino acids long. Germline trimming cut 4 bases from V and 0 bases from J; bases unmatched to any gene: 7. The sequence came from a woman aged 18-29 years in good health. The rearrangement links TRBV5-1 to TRBJ1-6; 7 bases match TRBD1. Material: naive CD4+ T cells from blood. As DNA, the CDR3 is TGCGCCAGCAGCCCTACAGGGGCGAGCTCCTATAATTCACCCCTCCACTTT. Protein product: CASSPTGASSYNSPLHF. The full variable domain, completed using reference TRBV5-1 and TRBJ1-6, is KAGVTQTPRYLIKTRGQQVTLSCSPISGHRSVSWYQQTPGQGLQFLFEYFSETQRNKGNFPGRFSGRQFSNSRSEMNVSTLELGDSALYLCASSPTGASSYNSPLHFGNGTRLTVT.